These T cell receptor beta chains were read from a single sample in a study of blood T cell repertoires in COVID-19. Measured with immunoSEQ multiplex PCR; TCRdb has only the in-frame clones, and not every one. Of fewer than 250,000 clones in the sample, around 90% are singletons; the top ten hold 7.5% to 10%. Input material: PBMCs or T cells enriched from blood (not recorded which). These receptors originate from a woman between 18 and 29 years old who had recovered from COVID-19. The CDR3 runs from the conserved cysteine through the conserved F or W. D genes are given only for firm matches. The size field is filled for only some rows; it gives once, few, many or a size class.

v_gene: TRBV9; abundance: .; d_gene: TRBD1; j_gene: TRBJ2-7; CDR3aa: CASSVQDRGDEQYF; CDR3nt: TGTGCCAGCAGCGTACAGGACAGGGGCGACGAGCAGTACTTC
v_gene: TRBV3-1/TRBV3-2; abundance: .; d_gene: TRBD1; j_gene: TRBJ1-3; CDR3aa: CASRTTGGVGNTIYF; CDR3nt: TGTGCCAGCAGAACCACAGGGGGGGTTGGAAACACCATATATTTT
v_gene: TRBV7-9; abundance: once; d_gene: .; j_gene: TRBJ1-1; CDR3aa: CASSLSAISTEAFF; CDR3nt: TGTGCCAGCAGTCTCTCAGCGATCAGCACTGAAGCTTTCTTT
v_gene: TRBV2; abundance: .; d_gene: .; j_gene: TRBJ2-1; CDR3aa: CASSPREGGYYYLNEQFF; CDR3nt: TGTGCCAGCAGTCCCAGGGAGGGGGGCTACTATTATCTTAATGAGCAGTTCTTC
v_gene: TRBV11-2; abundance: .; d_gene: .; j_gene: TRBJ2-7; CDR3aa: CASSLKRDSTPRGEQYF; CDR3nt: TGTGCCAGCAGCTTAAAAAGGGACTCTACACCGAGGGGCGAGCAGTACTTC
v_gene: TRBV2; abundance: .; d_gene: TRBD1; j_gene: TRBJ1-3; CDR3aa: CASSVGGQGNTIYF; CDR3nt: TGTGCCAGCAGTGTCGGGGGACAGGGGAACACCATATATTTT
v_gene: TRBV18; abundance: once; d_gene: .; j_gene: TRBJ2-7; CDR3aa: CASSPRGGENYEQYF; CDR3nt: TGTGCCAGCTCACCACGCGGCGGGGAGAACTACGAGCAGTACTTC
v_gene: TRBV7-9; abundance: .; d_gene: .; j_gene: TRBJ1-1; CDR3aa: CASSPNKNTEAFF; CDR3nt: TGTGCCAGCAGCCCGAACAAGAACACTGAAGCTTTCTTT
v_gene: TRBV5-5; abundance: .; d_gene: .; j_gene: TRBJ1-3; CDR3aa: CASSLRGPSPGNTIYF; CDR3nt: TGTGCCAGCAGCTTGAGGGGCCCCAGTCCTGGAAACACCATATATTTT
v_gene: TRBV27; abundance: .; d_gene: .; j_gene: TRBJ2-7; CDR3aa: CASSIQGLTSSYEQYF; CDR3nt: TGTGCCAGCAGTATACAGGGACTAACGAGCTCCTACGAGCAGTACTTC
v_gene: TRBV21-1; abundance: .; d_gene: .; j_gene: TRBJ2-7; CDR3aa: CASSNRRVSEQYF; CDR3nt: TGTGCCAGCAGCAACCGCAGGGTTAGCGAGCAGTACTTC
v_gene: TRBV9; abundance: once; d_gene: .; j_gene: TRBJ1-2; CDR3aa: CASSVDINYGYTF; CDR3nt: TGTGCCAGCAGCGTGGACATTAACTATGGCTACACCTTC
v_gene: TRBV5-1; abundance: .; d_gene: .; j_gene: TRBJ2-2; CDR3aa: CASSLVDTRNTGELFF; CDR3nt: TGCGCCAGCAGCTTGGTGGACACTCGGAACACCGGGGAGCTGTTTTTT
v_gene: TRBV7-9; abundance: few; d_gene: TRBD1; j_gene: TRBJ1-4; CDR3aa: CASSLTGGNTNEKLFF; CDR3nt: TGTGCCAGCAGCTTGACAGGGGGCAATACTAATGAAAAACTGTTTTTT
v_gene: TRBV20-1; abundance: .; d_gene: TRBD2; j_gene: TRBJ2-3; CDR3aa: CSASGTSGGTDTQYF; CDR3nt: TGCAGTGCTAGTGGGACTAGCGGGGGTACAGATACGCAGTATTTT
v_gene: TRBV6-1; abundance: .; d_gene: .; j_gene: TRBJ2-7; CDR3aa: CASSESLSGEQYF; CDR3nt: TGTGCCAGCAGTGAATCTCTTTCGGGGGAGCAGTACTTC
v_gene: TRBV6-5; abundance: .; d_gene: .; j_gene: TRBJ2-7; CDR3aa: CASTRGGAEQYF; CDR3nt: TGTGCCAGCACCAGAGGGGGGGCCGAGCAGTACTTC
v_gene: TRBV5-4; abundance: .; d_gene: TRBD2; j_gene: TRBJ2-1; CDR3aa: CASSHGLAGSYNEQFF; CDR3nt: TGTGCCAGCAGCCACGGACTAGCGGGCTCCTACAATGAGCAGTTCTTC
v_gene: TRBV3-1/TRBV3-2; abundance: .; d_gene: .; j_gene: TRBJ2-2; CDR3aa: CATSPGLTNTGELFF; CDR3nt: TGTGCCACCTCTCCGGGACTTACGAACACCGGGGAGCTGTTTTTT
v_gene: TRBV7-9; abundance: few; d_gene: .; j_gene: TRBJ2-7; CDR3aa: CASSLGGAGGSYEQYF; CDR3nt: TGTGCCAGCAGCTTAGGCGGGGCAGGGGGCTCCTACGAGCAGTACTTC
v_gene: TRBV27; abundance: .; d_gene: .; j_gene: TRBJ1-2; CDR3aa: CASSPLVNYGYTF; CDR3nt: TGTGCCAGCAGTCCACTCGTTAACTATGGCTACACCTTC
v_gene: TRBV30; abundance: .; d_gene: TRBD1; j_gene: TRBJ1-2; CDR3aa: CAWSGGSTGPTYGYTF; CDR3nt: TGTGCCTGGAGTGGGGGTTCGACAGGGCCTACCTATGGCTACACCTTC
v_gene: TRBV6-4; abundance: .; d_gene: TRBD2; j_gene: TRBJ2-2; CDR3aa: CASSDGGAGELFF; CDR3nt: TGTGCCAGCAGTGACGGGGGGGCCGGGGAGCTGTTTTTT
v_gene: TRBV24-1; abundance: .; d_gene: TRBD1; j_gene: TRBJ2-1; CDR3aa: CATSDPGTGRRDEQFF; CDR3nt: TGTGCCACCAGTGACCCGGGGACAGGGCGGCGCGATGAGCAGTTCTTC
v_gene: TRBV6-5; abundance: .; d_gene: TRBD1; j_gene: TRBJ1-1; CDR3aa: CASSYGTGGYSFF; CDR3nt: TGTGCCAGCAGTTACGGGACAGGGGGGTATTCGTTCTTT
v_gene: TRBV3-1/TRBV3-2; abundance: .; d_gene: .; j_gene: TRBJ1-2; CDR3aa: CASSQEGGPYGYTF; CDR3nt: TGTGCCAGCAGCCAAGAGGGGGGACCCTATGGCTACACCTTC
v_gene: TRBV7-9; abundance: .; d_gene: TRBD1; j_gene: TRBJ1-5; CDR3aa: CASSPDRGDQPQHF; CDR3nt: TGTGCCAGCAGCCCCGACAGGGGTGATCAGCCCCAGCATTTT
v_gene: TRBV12-5; abundance: .; d_gene: TRBD1; j_gene: TRBJ1-5; CDR3aa: CASGWTGSNQPQHF; CDR3nt: TGTGCTAGTGGTTGGACAGGTAGCAATCAGCCCCAGCATTTT
v_gene: TRBV28; abundance: .; d_gene: TRBD1; j_gene: TRBJ1-4; CDR3aa: CASSYAGTGDEKLFF; CDR3nt: TGTGCCAGCAGTTATGCCGGGACAGGGGACGAAAAACTGTTTTTT
v_gene: TRBV3-1/TRBV3-2; abundance: once; d_gene: TRBD1; j_gene: TRBJ1-5; CDR3aa: CASSLGQGPVSNQPQHF; CDR3nt: TGTGCCAGCAGCCTTGGACAGGGGCCGGTAAGCAATCAGCCCCAGCATTTT
v_gene: TRBV14; abundance: .; d_gene: .; j_gene: TRBJ2-7; CDR3aa: CASSQGGYEQYF; CDR3nt: TGTGCCAGCAGCCAAGGCGGGTACGAGCAGTACTTC
v_gene: TRBV5-4; abundance: .; d_gene: TRBD1; j_gene: TRBJ1-4; CDR3aa: CASSLQGTGINEKLFF; CDR3nt: TGTGCCAGCAGCTTGCAGGGGACAGGGATAAATGAAAAACTGTTTTTT
v_gene: TRBV28; abundance: .; d_gene: TRBD1; j_gene: TRBJ1-5; CDR3aa: CASSPGTGGQPQHF; CDR3nt: TGTGCCAGCAGTCCAGGGACAGGGGGTCAGCCCCAGCATTTT
v_gene: TRBV3-1/TRBV3-2; abundance: .; d_gene: TRBD1; j_gene: TRBJ1-2; CDR3aa: CASSPWTGYSDYGYTF; CDR3nt: TGTGCCAGCAGCCCCTGGACAGGGTACTCGGACTATGGCTACACCTTC
v_gene: TRBV27; abundance: .; d_gene: .; j_gene: TRBJ1-1; CDR3aa: CASSLSWGQKRLAFF; CDR3nt: TGTGCCAGCAGTTTATCTTGGGGGCAGAAAAGGTTGGCTTTCTTT
v_gene: TRBV11-2; abundance: once; d_gene: .; j_gene: TRBJ1-6; CDR3aa: CASSSPGRDRNSPLHF; CDR3nt: TGTGCCAGCAGCTCCCCCGGGCGGGACCGAAATTCACCCCTCCACTTT
v_gene: TRBV6-1; abundance: .; d_gene: TRBD2; j_gene: TRBJ2-1; CDR3aa: CASSETSGRNEQFF; CDR3nt: TGTGCCAGCAGTGAGACTAGCGGGAGGAATGAGCAGTTCTTC
v_gene: TRBV5-1; abundance: .; d_gene: .; j_gene: TRBJ2-3; CDR3aa: CASSDEGFPDTQYF; CDR3nt: TGCGCCAGCAGCGACGAGGGCTTCCCAGATACGCAGTATTTT
v_gene: TRBV6-1; abundance: .; d_gene: .; j_gene: TRBJ1-2; CDR3aa: CASSETFRGDYGYTF; CDR3nt: TGTGCCAGCAGTGAAACATTCAGGGGTGACTATGGCTACACCTTC
v_gene: TRBV7-9; abundance: .; d_gene: .; j_gene: TRBJ1-3; CDR3aa: CASSPRGSGNTIYF; CDR3nt: TGTGCCAGCAGCCCCCGCGGCTCTGGAAACACCATATATTTT
v_gene: TRBV2; abundance: .; d_gene: .; j_gene: TRBJ2-3; CDR3aa: CASSQGSGSGTDTQYF; CDR3nt: TGTGCCAGCAGCCAAGGGTCAGGGTCCGGCACAGATACGCAGTATTTT
v_gene: TRBV3-1/TRBV3-2; abundance: .; d_gene: .; j_gene: TRBJ1-5; CDR3aa: CASSQGLLGGLSNQPQHF; CDR3nt: TGTGCCAGCAGCCAAGGGCTCCTGGGGGGACTTAGCAATCAGCCCCAGCATTTT
v_gene: TRBV27; abundance: .; d_gene: .; j_gene: TRBJ1-6; CDR3aa: CASSSNSPLHF; CDR3nt: TGTGCCAGCAGTTCGAATTCACCCCTCCACTTT
v_gene: TRBV11-2; abundance: .; d_gene: TRBD1; j_gene: TRBJ1-3; CDR3aa: CASSRRTGGRNTIYF; CDR3nt: TGTGCCAGCAGCCGTCGGACAGGGGGTAGAAACACCATATATTTT
v_gene: TRBV27; abundance: .; d_gene: TRBD1; j_gene: TRBJ1-2; CDR3aa: CASSRLGQNYGYTF; CDR3nt: TGTGCCAGCAGTAGGTTGGGACAGAACTATGGCTACACCTTC
v_gene: TRBV5-1; abundance: .; d_gene: .; j_gene: TRBJ2-1; CDR3aa: CASSPTSQAANEQFF; CDR3nt: TGCGCCAGCAGTCCGACGTCGCAAGCGGCCAATGAGCAGTTCTTC
v_gene: TRBV5-1; abundance: .; d_gene: .; j_gene: TRBJ1-1; CDR3aa: CASSRNIGRDTEAFF; CDR3nt: TGCGCCAGCAGCCGAAACATTGGCCGGGACACTGAAGCTTTCTTT
v_gene: TRBV6-2/TRBV6-3; abundance: few; d_gene: TRBD1; j_gene: TRBJ1-1; CDR3aa: CASTPYPPKKPRGPEFSTEAFF; CDR3nt: TGTGCCAGCACCCCTTACCCACCGAAAAAACCCAGGGGGCCGGAGTTTAGCACTGAAGCTTTCTTT
v_gene: TRBV7-2; abundance: .; d_gene: .; j_gene: TRBJ2-1; CDR3aa: CASSTRDLAYNEQFF; CDR3nt: TGTGCCAGCAGCACACGGGACTTAGCCTACAATGAGCAGTTCTTC
v_gene: TRBV4-1; abundance: .; d_gene: .; j_gene: TRBJ2-7; CDR3aa: CASSQVVAGRSSYEQYF; CDR3nt: TGCGCCAGCAGCCAAGTGGTAGCAGGGAGGAGCTCCTACGAGCAGTACTTC
v_gene: TRBV7-9; abundance: once; d_gene: .; j_gene: TRBJ1-4; CDR3aa: CASSEETGYNEKLFF; CDR3nt: TGTGCCAGCAGCGAAGAGACAGGCTACAATGAAAAACTGTTTTTT
v_gene: TRBV7-9; abundance: .; d_gene: .; j_gene: TRBJ2-7; CDR3aa: CASSSVGVSFNEQYF; CDR3nt: TGTGCCAGCAGCTCAGTAGGGGTCAGCTTCAACGAGCAGTACTTC
v_gene: TRBV9; abundance: .; d_gene: .; j_gene: TRBJ1-2; CDR3aa: CASSLPGGGANYGYTF; CDR3nt: TGTGCCAGCAGCCTTCCCGGTGGGGGGGCGAACTATGGCTACACCTTC
v_gene: TRBV25-1; abundance: .; d_gene: TRBD2; j_gene: TRBJ2-3; CDR3aa: CASSAWTSGGPADTQYF; CDR3nt: TGTGCCAGCAGTGCTTGGACTAGCGGGGGGCCGGCCGATACGCAGTATTTT
v_gene: TRBV18; abundance: once; d_gene: .; j_gene: TRBJ1-1; CDR3aa: CASSSGQNTEAFF; CDR3nt: TGTGCCAGCTCAAGTGGGCAAAACACTGAAGCTTTCTTT
v_gene: TRBV9; abundance: .; d_gene: TRBD2; j_gene: TRBJ2-5; CDR3aa: CASSVGDSGGWRETQYF; CDR3nt: TGTGCCAGCAGCGTAGGGGATAGCGGGGGGTGGCGAGAGACCCAGTACTTC
v_gene: TRBV5-1; abundance: once; d_gene: TRBD1; j_gene: TRBJ1-1; CDR3aa: CASSPGDRFRFEAFF; CDR3nt: TGCGCCAGCAGCCCCGGGGACAGGTTCAGGTTTGAAGCTTTCTTT
v_gene: TRBV5-6; abundance: .; d_gene: TRBD1; j_gene: TRBJ2-7; CDR3aa: CASSWTGSNEQYF; CDR3nt: TGTGCCAGCAGCTGGACAGGGTCCAACGAGCAGTACTTC